The sequence of this TCR beta chain was determined in a study of cytomegalovirus exposure and HLA in healthy donors. About the research overall: Researchers found that under 90% of over 350 genotyped donors fell within the Caucasian-associated ancestry cluster. Overall study findings and caveats: When analyzed later, the rates of TCR association showed variation by HLA locus, with DRB1 the most and HLA-C the fewest. An analysis that came later showed most CMV-associated TCR beta chains appearing HLA-restricted.

With regard to this clone: Its antigen is unidentified.

This CDR3 is 15 amino acids long. From germline, CDR1 is ENHRY and CDR2 SYGVKD. The V and J ends lost 4 bases and 2 bases, in that order; junction bases with no gene match: 4. It was with 60 Vbeta and 13 Jbeta primers that the PCR ran. Clones were sequenced by immunoSEQ multiplex PCR, and TCRdb holds only the in-frame ones, with some missing. The sample contains under 200,000 clones, 80% to 90% of which appear only once. V gene TRBV10-3 combines with J gene TRBJ1-1, with 10 bases identical to TRBD1. The receptor was isolated from a man aged 18 to 30 in good health and CMV-seropositive. The source material was PBMCs. The CDR3 loop reads CAISVTGGVNTEAFF. Written as DNA, the CDR3 is TGTGCCATCAGTGTGACAGGGGGCGTCAACACTGAAGCTTTCTTT.